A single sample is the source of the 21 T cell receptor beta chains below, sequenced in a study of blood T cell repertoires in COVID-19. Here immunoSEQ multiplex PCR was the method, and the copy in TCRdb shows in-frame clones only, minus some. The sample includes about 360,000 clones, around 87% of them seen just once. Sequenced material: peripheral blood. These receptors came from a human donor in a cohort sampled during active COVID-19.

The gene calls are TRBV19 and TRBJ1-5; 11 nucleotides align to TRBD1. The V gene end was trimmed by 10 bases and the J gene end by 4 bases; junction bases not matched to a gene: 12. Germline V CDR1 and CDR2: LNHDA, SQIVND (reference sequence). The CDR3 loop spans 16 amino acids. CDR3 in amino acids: CATATTGTGGNQPQHF. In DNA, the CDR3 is TGTGCCACCGCCACGACCGGGACAGGGGGGAATCAGCCCCAGCATTTT.

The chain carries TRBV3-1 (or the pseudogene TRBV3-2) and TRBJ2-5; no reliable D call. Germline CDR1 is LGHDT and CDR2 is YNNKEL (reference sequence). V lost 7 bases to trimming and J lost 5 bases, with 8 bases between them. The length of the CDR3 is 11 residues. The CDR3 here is CASTSRETQYF. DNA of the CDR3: TGTGCCAGCACCTCACGGGAGACCCAGTACTTC.

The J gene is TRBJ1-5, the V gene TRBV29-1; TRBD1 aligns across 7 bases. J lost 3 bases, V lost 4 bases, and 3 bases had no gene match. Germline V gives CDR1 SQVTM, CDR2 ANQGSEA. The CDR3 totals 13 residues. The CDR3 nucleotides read TGCAGCGTTGGGGGGACAGTCAATCAGCCCCAGCATTTT. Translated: CSVGGTVNQPQHF.

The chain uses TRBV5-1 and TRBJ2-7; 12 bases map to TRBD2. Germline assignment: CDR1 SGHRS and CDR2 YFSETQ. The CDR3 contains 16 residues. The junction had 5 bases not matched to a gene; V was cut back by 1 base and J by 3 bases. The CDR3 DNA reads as TGCGCCAGCAGCTTGTTCCCTAGCGGGAGGGGCTACGAGCAGTACTTC. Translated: CASSLFPSGRGYEQYF.

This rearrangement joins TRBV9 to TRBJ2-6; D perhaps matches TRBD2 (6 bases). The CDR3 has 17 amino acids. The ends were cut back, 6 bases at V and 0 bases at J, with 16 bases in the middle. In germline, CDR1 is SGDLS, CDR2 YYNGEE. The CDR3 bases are TGTGCCAGCACCTTAGGCGGAGGGAGCTCTGGGGCCAACGTCCTGACTTTC. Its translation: CASTLGGGSSGANVLTF.

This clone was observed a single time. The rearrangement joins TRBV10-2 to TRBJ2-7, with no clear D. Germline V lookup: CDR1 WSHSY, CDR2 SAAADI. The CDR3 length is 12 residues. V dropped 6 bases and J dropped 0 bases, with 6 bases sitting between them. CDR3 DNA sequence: TGCGCCAGCAGATTTAGCTCCTACGAGCAGTACTTC. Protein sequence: CASRFSSYEQYF.

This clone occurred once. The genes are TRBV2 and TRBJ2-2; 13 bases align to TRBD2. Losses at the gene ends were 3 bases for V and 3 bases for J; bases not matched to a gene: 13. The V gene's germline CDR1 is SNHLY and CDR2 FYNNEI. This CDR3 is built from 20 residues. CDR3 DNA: TGTGCCAGCAGTGACCCCACCGGGACTAGCGGGATCTTGGACACCGGGGAGCTGTTTTTT. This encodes CASSDPTGTSGILDTGELFF.

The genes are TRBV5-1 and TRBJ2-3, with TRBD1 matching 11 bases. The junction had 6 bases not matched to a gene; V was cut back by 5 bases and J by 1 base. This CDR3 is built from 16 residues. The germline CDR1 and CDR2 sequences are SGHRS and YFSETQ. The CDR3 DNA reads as TGCGCCAGCAGTAACCCGGGACAGGGGGGCACAGATACGCAGTATTTT. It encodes CASSNPGQGGTDTQYF. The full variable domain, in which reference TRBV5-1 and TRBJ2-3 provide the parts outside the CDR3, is KAGVTQTPRYLIKTRGQQVTLSCSPISGHRSVSWYQQTPGQGLQFLFEYFSETQRNKGNFPGRFSGRQFSNSRSEMNVSTLELGDSALYLCASSNPGQGGTDTQYFGPGTRLTVL.

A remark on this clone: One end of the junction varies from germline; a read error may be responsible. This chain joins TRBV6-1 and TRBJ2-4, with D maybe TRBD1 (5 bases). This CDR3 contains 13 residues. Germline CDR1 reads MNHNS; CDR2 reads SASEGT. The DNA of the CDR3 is TGTGCCAGCAGCGAAGACAGTATAAACATTCAGTACTTC. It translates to CASSEDSINIQYF.

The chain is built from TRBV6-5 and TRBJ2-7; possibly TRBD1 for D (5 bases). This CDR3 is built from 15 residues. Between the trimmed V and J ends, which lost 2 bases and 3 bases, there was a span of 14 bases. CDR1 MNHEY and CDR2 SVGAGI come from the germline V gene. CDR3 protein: CASSYAQGGVYEQYF. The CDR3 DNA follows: TGTGCCAGCAGTTACGCGCAGGGTGGGGTCTACGAGCAGTACTTC.

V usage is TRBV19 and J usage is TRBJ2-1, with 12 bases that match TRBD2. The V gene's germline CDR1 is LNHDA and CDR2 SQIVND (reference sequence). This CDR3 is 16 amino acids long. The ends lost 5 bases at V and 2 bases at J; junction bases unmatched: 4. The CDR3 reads CASSPRTSGAYNEQFF. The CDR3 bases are TGTGCCAGTAGTCCCCGGACTAGCGGGGCCTACAATGAGCAGTTCTTC.

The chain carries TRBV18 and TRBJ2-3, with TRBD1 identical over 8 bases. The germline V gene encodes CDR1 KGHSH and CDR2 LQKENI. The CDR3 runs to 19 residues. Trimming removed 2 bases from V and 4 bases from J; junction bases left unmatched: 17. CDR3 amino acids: CASSPSPTGEASGADTQYF. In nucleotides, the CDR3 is TGTGCCAGCTCACCATCGCCGACAGGGGAGGCTTCGGGGGCAGATACGCAGTATTTT.

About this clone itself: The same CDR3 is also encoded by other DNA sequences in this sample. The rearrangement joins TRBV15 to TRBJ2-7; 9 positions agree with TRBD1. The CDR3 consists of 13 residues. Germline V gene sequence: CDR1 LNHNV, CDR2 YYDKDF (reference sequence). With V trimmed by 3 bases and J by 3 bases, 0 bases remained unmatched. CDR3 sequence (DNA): TGTGCCACCAGCAGGGACAGGGGCTACGAGCAGTACTTC. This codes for CATSRDRGYEQYF.

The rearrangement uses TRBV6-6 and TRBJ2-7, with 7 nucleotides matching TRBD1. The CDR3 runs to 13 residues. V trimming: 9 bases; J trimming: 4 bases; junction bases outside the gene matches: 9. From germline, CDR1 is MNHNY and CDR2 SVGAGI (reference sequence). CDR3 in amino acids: CASRTGVEYEQYF. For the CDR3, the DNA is TGTGCCAGTCGAACAGGGGTCGAGTACGAGCAGTACTTC.

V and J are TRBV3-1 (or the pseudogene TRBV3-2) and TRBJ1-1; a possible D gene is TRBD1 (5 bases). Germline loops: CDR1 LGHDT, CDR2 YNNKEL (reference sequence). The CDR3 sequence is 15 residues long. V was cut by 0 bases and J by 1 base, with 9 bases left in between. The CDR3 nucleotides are TGTGCCAGCAGCCAAGAAGGGGTGGGGAACACTGAAGCTTTCTTT. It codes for CASSQEGVGNTEAFF.

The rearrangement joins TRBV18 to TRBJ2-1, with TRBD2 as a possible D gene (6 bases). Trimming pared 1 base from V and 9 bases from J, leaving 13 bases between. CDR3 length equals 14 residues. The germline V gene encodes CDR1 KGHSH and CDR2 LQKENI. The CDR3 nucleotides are TGTGCCAGCTCACCACAGGACTATGCCACTGAGCAGTTCTTC. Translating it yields CASSPQDYATEQFF.

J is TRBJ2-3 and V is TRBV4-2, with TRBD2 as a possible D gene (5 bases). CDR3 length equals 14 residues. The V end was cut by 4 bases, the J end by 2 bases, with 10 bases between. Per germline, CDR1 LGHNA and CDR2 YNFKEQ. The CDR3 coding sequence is TGTGCCAGCAGCCTTAGGAGGTTCACAGATACGCAGTATTTT. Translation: CASSLRRFTDTQYF.

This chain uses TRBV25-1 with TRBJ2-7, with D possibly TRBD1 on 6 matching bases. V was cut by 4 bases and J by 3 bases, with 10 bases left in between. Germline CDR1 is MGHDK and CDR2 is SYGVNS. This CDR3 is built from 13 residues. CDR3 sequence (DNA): TGTGCCAGCAGTGCCCTCAGGGGCTACGAGCAGTACTTC. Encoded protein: CASSALRGYEQYF.

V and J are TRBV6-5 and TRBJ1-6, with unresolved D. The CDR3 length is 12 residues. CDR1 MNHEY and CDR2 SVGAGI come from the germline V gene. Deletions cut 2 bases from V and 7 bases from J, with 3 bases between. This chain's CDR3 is CASSYPNSPLHF. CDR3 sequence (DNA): TGTGCCAGCAGTTACCCGAATTCACCCCTCCACTTT.

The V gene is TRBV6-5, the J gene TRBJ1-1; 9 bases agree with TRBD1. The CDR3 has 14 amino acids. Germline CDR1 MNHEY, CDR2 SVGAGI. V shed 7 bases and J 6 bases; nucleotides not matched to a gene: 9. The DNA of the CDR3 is TGTGCCAGCACCCAGCCCGGGACAGGGTCTGAAGCTTTCTTT. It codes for CASTQPGTGSEAFF.

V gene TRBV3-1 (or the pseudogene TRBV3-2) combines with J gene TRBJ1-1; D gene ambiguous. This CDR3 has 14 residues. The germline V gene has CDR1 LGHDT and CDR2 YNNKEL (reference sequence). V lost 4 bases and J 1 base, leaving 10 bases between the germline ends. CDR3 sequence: CASSPLIGNTEAFF. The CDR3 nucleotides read TGTGCCAGCAGCCCACTAATAGGGAACACTGAAGCTTTCTTT.